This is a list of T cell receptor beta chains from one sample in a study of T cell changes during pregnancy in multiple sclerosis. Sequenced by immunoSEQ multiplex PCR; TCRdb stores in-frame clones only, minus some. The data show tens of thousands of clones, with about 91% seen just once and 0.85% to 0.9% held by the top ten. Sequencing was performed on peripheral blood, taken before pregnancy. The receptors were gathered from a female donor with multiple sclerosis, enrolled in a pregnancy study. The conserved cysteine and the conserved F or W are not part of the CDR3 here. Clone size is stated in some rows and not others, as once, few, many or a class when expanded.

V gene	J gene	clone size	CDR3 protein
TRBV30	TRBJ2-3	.	AWSGQLAGGPDTQY
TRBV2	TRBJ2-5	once	ASSEAKIGLRGETQY
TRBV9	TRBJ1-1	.	ASSPSGTEAF
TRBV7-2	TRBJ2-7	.	ASSSSSYEQY
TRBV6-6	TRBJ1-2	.	ASSYDSAYGYT
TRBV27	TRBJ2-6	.	ASSFALSGANVLT
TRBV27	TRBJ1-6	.	ASSLHSYNSPLH
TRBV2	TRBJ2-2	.	AILGPGELF
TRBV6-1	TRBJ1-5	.	ASSDGGSNQPQH
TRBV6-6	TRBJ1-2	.	ASSPPPGTGGYGYT
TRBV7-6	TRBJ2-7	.	ASSRTTSGVSSYEQY
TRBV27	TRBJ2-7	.	ASATGASYEQY
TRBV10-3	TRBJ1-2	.	AIKSGTGGSDGYT
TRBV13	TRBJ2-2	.	ASSLLPLGQDWGDTGELF
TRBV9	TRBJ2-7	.	ASSPRQGVGYEQY
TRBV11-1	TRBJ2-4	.	ASSSGTGLAKNIQY
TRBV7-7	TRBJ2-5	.	ASSLSGLQETQY
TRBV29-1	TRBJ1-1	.	SVAPGGMNTEAF
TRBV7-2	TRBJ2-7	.	ASSDPAGTGGLEQY
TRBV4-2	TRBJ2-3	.	ASSQDRAGELGTDTQY
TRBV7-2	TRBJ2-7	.	ASSHGGGQSYEQY
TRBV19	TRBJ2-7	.	ASSIVWLAVEQY
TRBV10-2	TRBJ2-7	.	ASSESAGSYYEQY
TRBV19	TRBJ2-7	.	ASRPYPSSYEQY
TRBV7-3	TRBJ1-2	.	ASSLNRLSGYT
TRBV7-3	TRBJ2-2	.	ASSLFPRGTGELF
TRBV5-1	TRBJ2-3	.	ASGGGGDTQY
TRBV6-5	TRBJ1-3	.	ASSYSGVRGNTIY
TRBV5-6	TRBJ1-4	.	ASSGGAGLNEKLF
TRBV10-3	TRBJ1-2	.	AIKGEGRFYGYT
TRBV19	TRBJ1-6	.	ASSISRQVPSPLH
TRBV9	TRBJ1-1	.	ASRATGERAEAF
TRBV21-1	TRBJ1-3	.	ASSTHGGSGNTIY
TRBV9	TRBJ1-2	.	ASSVGGAYNYGYT
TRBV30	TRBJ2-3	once	AWVPGTDTQY
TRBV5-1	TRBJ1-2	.	ASSLDGAGGERYGYT
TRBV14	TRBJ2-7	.	ASRLTTGGFYEQY
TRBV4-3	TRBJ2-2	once	ASSQGTVGITGELF
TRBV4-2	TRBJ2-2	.	ASSLQAGTGELF
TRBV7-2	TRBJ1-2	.	ASSLGPAGGMGYT
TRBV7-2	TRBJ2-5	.	ASSLTGNPRETQY
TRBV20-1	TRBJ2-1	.	SASGGRF
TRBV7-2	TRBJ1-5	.	ASSLAQGGQPQH
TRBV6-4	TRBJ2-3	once	ASSDSDRDTQY
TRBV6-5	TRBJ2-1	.	VAGQAYNEQF
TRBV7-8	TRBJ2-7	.	ASSLARVVEY
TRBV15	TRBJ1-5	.	ATSRGRNQPQH
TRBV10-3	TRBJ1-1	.	AISDGGMNTEAF
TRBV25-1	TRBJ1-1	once	ASSLGPNTEAF